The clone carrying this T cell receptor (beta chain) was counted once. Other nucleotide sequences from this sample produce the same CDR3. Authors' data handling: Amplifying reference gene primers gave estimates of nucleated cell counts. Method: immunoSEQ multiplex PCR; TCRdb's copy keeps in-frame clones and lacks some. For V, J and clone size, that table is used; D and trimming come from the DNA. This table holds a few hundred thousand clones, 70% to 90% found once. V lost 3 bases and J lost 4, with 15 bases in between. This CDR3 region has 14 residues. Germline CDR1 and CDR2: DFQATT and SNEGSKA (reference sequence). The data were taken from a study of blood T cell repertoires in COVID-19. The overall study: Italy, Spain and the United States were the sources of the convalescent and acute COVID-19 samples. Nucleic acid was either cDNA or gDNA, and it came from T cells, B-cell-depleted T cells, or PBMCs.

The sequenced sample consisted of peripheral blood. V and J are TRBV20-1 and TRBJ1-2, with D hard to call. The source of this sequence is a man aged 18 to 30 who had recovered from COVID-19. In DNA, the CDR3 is TGCAGTGCTAGTCCCTGGCGGGATCTCTATGGCTACACCTTC. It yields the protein CSASPWRDLYGYTF.